This entry lists 8 T cell receptor beta chains sequenced from one sample in a study of blood T cell repertoires in COVID-19. The table came from immunoSEQ multiplex PCR; TCRdb's copy has only in-frame clones and leaves some out. The table includes some 75,000 clones, 75% to 90% detected once. Material for sequencing was peripheral blood. The receptors shown here come from a man aged 60-69 years with acute or convalescent COVID-19.

The genes are TRBV20-1 and TRBJ2-5; D unclear. V was pared by 7 bases and J by 3 bases, with 9 bases between. CDR3 length: 11 residues. CDR1 DFQATT and CDR2 SNEGSKA come from the germline V gene (reference sequence). This chain's CDR3 is CSGQLKETQYF. For the CDR3, the DNA is TGCAGTGGTCAGTTAAAAGAGACCCAGTACTTC.

The V and J genes are TRBV19 and TRBJ2-5; the match to TRBD1 covers 8 bases. Germline values: CDR1 LNHDA, CDR2 SQIVND (reference sequence). CDR3 size: 15 residues. J was trimmed by 4 bases and V by 4 bases; bases with no gene match: 8. The CDR3, as DNA: TGTGCCAGTAGTACCCGGACAGGGCGGGTAGAGACCCAGTACTTC. It is translated as CASSTRTGRVETQYF.

The chain combines TRBV11-2 with TRBJ2-5, with TRBD2 matching 9 bases. V was clipped by 0 bases and J by 0 bases; unmatched bases: 5. The CDR3 length is 17 residues. CDR1 and CDR2 from the germline V gene are SGHAT and FQNNGV. CDR3 in DNA: TGTGCCAGCAGCTTAGATCGGACTAGCGAGTACCAAGAGACCCAGTACTTC. This sequence encodes CASSLDRTSEYQETQYF. The variable domain in full, completed from reference TRBV11-2 and TRBJ2-5, reads EAGVAQSPRYKIIEKRQSVAFWCNPISGHATLYWYQQILGQGPKLLIQFQNNGVVDDSQLPKDRFSAERLKGVDSTLKIQPAKLEDSAVYLCASSLDRTSEYQETQYFGPGTRLLVL.

CDR3 in DNA: TGCACCAGCAGATCGGAGGAAGGTGAGCAGTTCTTC. Protein: CTSRSEEGEQFF. The gene calls are TRBV1 and TRBJ2-1; the DNA was not used to check the table's D call, TRBD2. TRBV1 is deemed a pseudogene. The CDR3 is 12 residues long.

V and J are TRBV10-2 and TRBJ2-1; the match to TRBD2 covers 8 bases. CDR1 is WSHSY, CDR2 SAAADI, per germline. The junction had 10 bases not matched to a gene; V was cut back by 6 bases and J by 9 bases. This CDR3 comprises 14 residues. For the CDR3, the DNA is TGCGCCAGCAGACCCTCGGGACTAGAGGTTGAGCAGTTCTTC. Encoded protein: CASRPSGLEVEQFF.

Only one count was recorded for this clone. The CDR3 sequence: CASSLGQKDYGYTF. CDR3 coding DNA: TGCGCCAGCAGCTTGGGACAGAAAGACTATGGCTACACCTTC. The chain joins TRBV5-1 to TRBJ1-2, with D possibly being TRBD1 (5 bases). The CDR3 has 14 residues. Germline CDR1 is SGHRS and CDR2 is YFSETQ. Trimming stripped 0 bases from V and 3 bases from J, with 9 bases between.

The chain is built from TRBV6-2 or TRBV6-3 and TRBJ2-7; D gene unclear. Germline CDR1 reads MNHEY; CDR2 reads SVGEGT. The V end was cut by 2 bases, the J end by 3 bases, with 5 bases between. This CDR3 region has 12 residues. The CDR3, as DNA: TGTGCCAGCAGTTACCCCCTCTACGAGCAGTACTTC. Translated, it gives CASSYPLYEQYF.

The rearrangement uses TRBV2 and TRBJ2-1; 10 bases agree with TRBD2. Germline values: CDR1 SNHLY, CDR2 FYNNEI. V shed 3 bases and J 6 bases; nucleotides not matched to a gene: 8. The CDR3 has 16 residues. CDR3 DNA sequence: TGTGCCAGCAGTGACCCTGCTAGCGGGAGAGGCAATGAGCAGTTCTTC. It is translated as CASSDPASGRGNEQFF.